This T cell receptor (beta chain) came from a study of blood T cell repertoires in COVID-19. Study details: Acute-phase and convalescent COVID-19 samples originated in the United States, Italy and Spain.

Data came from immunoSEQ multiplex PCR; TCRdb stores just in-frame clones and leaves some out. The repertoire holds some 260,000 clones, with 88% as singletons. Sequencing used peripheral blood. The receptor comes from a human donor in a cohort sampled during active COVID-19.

The CDR3 reads CASSWVVSGYEQYF. For the CDR3, the DNA is TGTGCCAGCAGCTGGGTCGTGAGCGGCTACGAGCAGTACTTC. This chain links TRBV7-2 with TRBJ2-7, with a tentative D call TRBD2 (5 bases). With 4 bases removed from V and 3 bases from J, the gap between germline ends came to 13 bases. Germline V lookup: CDR1 SGHTA, CDR2 FQGNSA. This CDR3 comprises 14 residues.